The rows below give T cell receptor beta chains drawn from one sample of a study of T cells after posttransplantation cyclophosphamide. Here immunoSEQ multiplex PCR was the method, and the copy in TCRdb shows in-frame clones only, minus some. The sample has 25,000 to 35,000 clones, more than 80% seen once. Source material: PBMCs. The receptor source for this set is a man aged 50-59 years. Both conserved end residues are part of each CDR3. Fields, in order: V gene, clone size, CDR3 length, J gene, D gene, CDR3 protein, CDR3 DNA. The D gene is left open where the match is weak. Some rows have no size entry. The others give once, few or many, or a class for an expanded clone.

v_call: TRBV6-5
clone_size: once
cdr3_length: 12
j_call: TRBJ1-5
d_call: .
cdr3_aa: CASSSMGQPQHF
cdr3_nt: TGTGCCAGCAGTTCCATGGGCCAGCCCCAGCATTTT

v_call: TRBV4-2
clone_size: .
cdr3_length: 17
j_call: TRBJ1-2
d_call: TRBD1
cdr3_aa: CASSQNFETGSRSGYTF
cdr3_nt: TGTGCCAGCAGCCAAAATTTCGAGACAGGGTCCCGTAGTGGCTACACCTTC

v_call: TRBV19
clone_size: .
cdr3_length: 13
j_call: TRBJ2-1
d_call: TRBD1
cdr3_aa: CASSLDTGDEQFF
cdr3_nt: TGTGCCAGTAGTCTAGACACAGGGGATGAGCAGTTCTTC

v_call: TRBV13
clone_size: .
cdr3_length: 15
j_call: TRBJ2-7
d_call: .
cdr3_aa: CASSLDGQGSYEQYF
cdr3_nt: TGTGCCAGCAGCTTAGATGGCCAGGGCTCCTACGAGCAGTACTTC

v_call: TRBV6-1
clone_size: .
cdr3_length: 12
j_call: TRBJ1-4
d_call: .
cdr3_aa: CASSEAFPKLFF
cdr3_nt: TGTGCCAGCAGTGAAGCCTTCCCGAAACTGTTTTTT

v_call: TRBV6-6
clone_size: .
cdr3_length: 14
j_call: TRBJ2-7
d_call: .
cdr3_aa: CASRDSGITYEQYF
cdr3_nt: TGTGCCAGCAGGGATAGCGGTATAACCTACGAGCAGTACTTC

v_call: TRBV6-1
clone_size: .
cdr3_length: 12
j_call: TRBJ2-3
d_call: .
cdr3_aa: CASSLLEDTQYF
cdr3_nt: TGTGCCAGCAGTCTCTTAGAGGATACGCAGTATTTT

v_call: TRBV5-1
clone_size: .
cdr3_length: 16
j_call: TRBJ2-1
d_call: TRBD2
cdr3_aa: CASSLEGLAGYNEQFF
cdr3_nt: TGCGCCAGCAGCTTGGAGGGACTAGCGGGGTACAATGAGCAGTTCTTC

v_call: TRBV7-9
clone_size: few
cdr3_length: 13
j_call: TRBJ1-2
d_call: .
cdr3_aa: CASSLGLIYGYTF
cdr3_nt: TGTGCCAGCAGCTTAGGACTTATCTATGGCTACACCTTC

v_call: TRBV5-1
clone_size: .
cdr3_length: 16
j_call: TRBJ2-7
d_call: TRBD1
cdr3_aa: CASSWGRDRRDYEQYF
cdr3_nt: TGCGCCAGCAGCTGGGGACGGGACAGGAGAGACTACGAGCAGTACTTC

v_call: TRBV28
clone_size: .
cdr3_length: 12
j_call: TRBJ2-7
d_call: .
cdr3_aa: CASMGRAYEQYF
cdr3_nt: TGTGCCAGCATGGGCAGGGCCTACGAGCAGTACTTC

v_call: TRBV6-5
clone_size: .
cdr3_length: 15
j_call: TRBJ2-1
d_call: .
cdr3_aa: CASSQRWGLNNEQFF
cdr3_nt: TGTGCCAGCAGTCAACGGTGGGGGCTTAACAATGAGCAGTTCTTC

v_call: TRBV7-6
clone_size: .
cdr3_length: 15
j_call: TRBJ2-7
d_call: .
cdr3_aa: CASSLGQTYSYEQYF
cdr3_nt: TGTGCCAGCAGCTTAGGACAGACCTATTCCTACGAGCAGTACTTC

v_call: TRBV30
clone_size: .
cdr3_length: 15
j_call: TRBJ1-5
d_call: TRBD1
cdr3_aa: CAWSVRDRGNQPQHF
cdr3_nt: TGTGCCTGGAGTGTACGGGACAGGGGGAATCAGCCCCAGCATTTT

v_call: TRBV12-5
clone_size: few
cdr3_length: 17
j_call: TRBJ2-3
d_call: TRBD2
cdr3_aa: CASATTTRGGGLDTQYF
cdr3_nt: TGTGCTAGTGCAACAACAACCCGGGGGGGCGGATTAGATACGCAGTATTTT

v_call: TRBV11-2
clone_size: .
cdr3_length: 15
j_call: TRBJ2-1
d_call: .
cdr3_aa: CASSLDLFGDNEQFF
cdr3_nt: TGTGCCAGCAGCTTAGATCTGTTCGGGGACAATGAGCAGTTCTTC

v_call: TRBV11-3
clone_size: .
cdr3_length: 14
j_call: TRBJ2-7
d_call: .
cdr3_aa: CASSPALTFAEQYF
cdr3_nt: TGTGCCAGCAGCCCCGCCTTGACTTTCGCAGAGCAGTACTTC

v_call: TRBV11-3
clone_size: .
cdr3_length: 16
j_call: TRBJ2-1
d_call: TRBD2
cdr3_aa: CASSLRISGRRNEQFF
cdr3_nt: TGTGCCAGCAGCTTACGCATCAGCGGGAGGAGGAATGAGCAGTTCTTC

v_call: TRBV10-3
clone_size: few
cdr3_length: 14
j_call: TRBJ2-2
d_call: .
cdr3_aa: CATRPRQSTGELFF
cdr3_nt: TGTGCCACCAGACCCCGACAGAGCACCGGGGAGCTGTTTTTT

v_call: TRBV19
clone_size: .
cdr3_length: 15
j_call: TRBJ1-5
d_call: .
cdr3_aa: CASSLLASSNQPQHF
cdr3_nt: TGTGCCAGTAGTCTTTTGGCCTCTAGCAATCAGCCCCAGCATTTT

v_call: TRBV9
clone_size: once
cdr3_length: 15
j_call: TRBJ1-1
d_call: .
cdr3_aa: CASSVEVGKGAEAFF
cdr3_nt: TGTGCCAGCAGCGTAGAGGTCGGGAAGGGGGCTGAAGCTTTCTTT

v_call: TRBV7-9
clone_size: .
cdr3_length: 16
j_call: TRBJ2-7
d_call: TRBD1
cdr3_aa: CASSLINRDSTYEQYF
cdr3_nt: TGTGCCAGCAGCTTAATCAACCGGGACAGCACCTACGAGCAGTACTTC

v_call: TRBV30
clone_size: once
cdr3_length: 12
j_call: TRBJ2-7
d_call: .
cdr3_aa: CAWSVQGYEQYF
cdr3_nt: TGTGCCTGGAGTGTACAGGGCTACGAGCAGTACTTC

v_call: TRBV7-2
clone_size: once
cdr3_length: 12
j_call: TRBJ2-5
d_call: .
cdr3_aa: CASSLQSETQYF
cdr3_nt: TGTGCCAGCAGCTTACAGTCGGAGACCCAGTACTTC

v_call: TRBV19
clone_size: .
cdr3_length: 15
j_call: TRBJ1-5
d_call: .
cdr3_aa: CASSLDSTSNQPQHF
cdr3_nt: TGTGCCAGTAGTCTGGACAGTACAAGCAATCAGCCCCAGCATTTT

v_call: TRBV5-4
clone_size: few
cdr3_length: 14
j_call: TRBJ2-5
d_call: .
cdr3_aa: CASSLSGSKETQYF
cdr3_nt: TGTGCCAGCAGCTTGTCGGGGAGTAAAGAGACCCAGTACTTC

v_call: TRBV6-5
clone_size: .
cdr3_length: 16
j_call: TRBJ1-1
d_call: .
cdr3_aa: CASSYDGMRQYTEAFF
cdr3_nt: TGTGCCAGCAGTTATGATGGGATGAGACAGTACACTGAAGCTTTCTTT

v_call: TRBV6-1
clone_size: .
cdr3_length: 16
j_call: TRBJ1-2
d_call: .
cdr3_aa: CASSVNTGRSNYGYTF
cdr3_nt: TGTGCCAGCAGTGTGAACACGGGAAGGAGTAACTATGGCTACACCTTC

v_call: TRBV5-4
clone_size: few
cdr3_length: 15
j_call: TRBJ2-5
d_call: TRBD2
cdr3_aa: CASSQSGRVWETQYF
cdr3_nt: TGTGCCAGCAGCCAAAGCGGGAGGGTGTGGGAGACCCAGTACTTC

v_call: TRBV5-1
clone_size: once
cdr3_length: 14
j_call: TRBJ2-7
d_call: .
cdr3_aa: CASSLAGGGYEQYF
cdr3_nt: TGCGCCAGCAGCTTGGCCGGAGGAGGCTACGAGCAGTACTTC

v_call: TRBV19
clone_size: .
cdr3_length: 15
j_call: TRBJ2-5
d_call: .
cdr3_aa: CASSMMIGQRETQYF
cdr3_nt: TGTGCCAGTAGTATGATGATTGGACAGAGAGAGACCCAGTACTTC

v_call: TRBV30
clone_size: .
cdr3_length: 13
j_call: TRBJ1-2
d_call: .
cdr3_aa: CAWNPLNVGGYTF
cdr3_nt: TGTGCCTGGAACCCCCTGAACGTCGGGGGCTACACCTTC

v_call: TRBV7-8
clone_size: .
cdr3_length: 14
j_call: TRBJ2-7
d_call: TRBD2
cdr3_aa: CASRSGAYSYEQYF
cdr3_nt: TGTGCCAGCAGGAGCGGGGCCTACTCCTACGAGCAGTACTTC

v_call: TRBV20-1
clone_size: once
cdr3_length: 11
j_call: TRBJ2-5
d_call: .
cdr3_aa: CSAILQETQYF
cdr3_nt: TGCAGTGCTATATTACAAGAGACCCAGTACTTC

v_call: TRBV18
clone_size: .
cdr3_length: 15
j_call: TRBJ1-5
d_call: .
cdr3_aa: CASSLSLGGDQPQHF
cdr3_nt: TGTGCCAGCTCACTTTCCTTGGGAGGGGATCAGCCCCAGCATTTT

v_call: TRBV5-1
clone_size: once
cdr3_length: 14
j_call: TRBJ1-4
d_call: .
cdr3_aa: CASRPGEAFEKLFF
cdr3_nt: TGCGCCAGCAGACCGGGAGAAGCGTTTGAAAAACTGTTTTTT

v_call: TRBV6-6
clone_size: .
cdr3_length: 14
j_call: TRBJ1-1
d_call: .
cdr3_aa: CASSYSGGSTEAFF
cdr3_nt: TGTGCCAGCAGTTACTCGGGGGGGAGCACTGAAGCTTTCTTT

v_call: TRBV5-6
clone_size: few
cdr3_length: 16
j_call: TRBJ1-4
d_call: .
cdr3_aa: CASSLDPTATNEKLFF
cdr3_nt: TGTGCCAGCAGCCTCGATCCTACCGCAACTAATGAAAAACTGTTTTTT

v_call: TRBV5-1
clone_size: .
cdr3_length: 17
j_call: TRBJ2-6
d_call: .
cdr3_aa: CASSLQGYISGANVLTF
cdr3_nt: TGCGCCAGCAGCTTGCAGGGCTATATCTCTGGGGCCAACGTCCTGACTTTC

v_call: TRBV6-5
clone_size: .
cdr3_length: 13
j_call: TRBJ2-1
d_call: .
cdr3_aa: CASRGASYNEQFF
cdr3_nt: TGTGCCAGCAGAGGAGCGTCCTACAATGAGCAGTTCTTC

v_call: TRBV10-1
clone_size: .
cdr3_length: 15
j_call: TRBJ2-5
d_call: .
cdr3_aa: CASSEGPLSQETQYF
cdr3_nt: TGCGCCAGCAGTGAGGGCCCATTAAGCCAAGAGACCCAGTACTTC

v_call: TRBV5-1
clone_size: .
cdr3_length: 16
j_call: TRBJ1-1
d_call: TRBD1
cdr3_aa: CASSPGQGALNTEAFF
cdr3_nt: TGCGCCAGCAGCCCCGGACAGGGGGCGCTGAACACTGAAGCTTTCTTT

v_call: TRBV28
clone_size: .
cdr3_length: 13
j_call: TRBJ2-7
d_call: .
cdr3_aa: CASSPIGRPRRYF
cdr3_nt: TGTGCCAGCAGCCCTATCGGGAGACCACGGCGGTACTTC

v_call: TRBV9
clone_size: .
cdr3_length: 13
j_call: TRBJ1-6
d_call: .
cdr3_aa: CASRGGARSPLHF
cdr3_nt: TGTGCCAGCAGGGGGGGGGCTAGGTCACCCCTCCACTTT

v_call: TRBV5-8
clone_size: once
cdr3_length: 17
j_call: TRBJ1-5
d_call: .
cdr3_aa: CASSLRLGTGSYQPQHF
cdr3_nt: TGTGCCAGCAGCTTGCGTTTAGGTACGGGATCCTATCAGCCCCAGCATTTT

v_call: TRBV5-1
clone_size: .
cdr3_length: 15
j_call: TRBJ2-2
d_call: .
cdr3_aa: CASSLRLTNTGELFF
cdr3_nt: TGCGCCAGCAGCTTACGACTGACTAACACCGGGGAGCTGTTTTTT

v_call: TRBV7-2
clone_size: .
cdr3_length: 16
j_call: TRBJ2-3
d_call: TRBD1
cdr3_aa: CASSLWGQGGTDTQYF
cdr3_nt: TGTGCCAGCAGCTTGTGGGGACAGGGAGGCACAGATACGCAGTATTTT

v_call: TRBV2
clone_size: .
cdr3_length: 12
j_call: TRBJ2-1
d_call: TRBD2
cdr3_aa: CASSWGGNEQFF
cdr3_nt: TGTGCCAGCAGTTGGGGGGGAAATGAGCAGTTCTTC